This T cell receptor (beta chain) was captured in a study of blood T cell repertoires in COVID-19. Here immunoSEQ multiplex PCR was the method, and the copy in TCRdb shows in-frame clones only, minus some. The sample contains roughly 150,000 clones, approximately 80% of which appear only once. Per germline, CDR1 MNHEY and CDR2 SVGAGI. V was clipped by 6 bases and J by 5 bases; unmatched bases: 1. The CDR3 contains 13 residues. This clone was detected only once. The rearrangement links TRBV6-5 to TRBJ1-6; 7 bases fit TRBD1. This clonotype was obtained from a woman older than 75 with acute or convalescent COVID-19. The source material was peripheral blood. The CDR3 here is CASRQGNNSPLHF. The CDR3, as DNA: TGTGCCAGCAGACAGGGGAATAATTCACCCCTCCACTTT.